This T cell receptor (beta chain) was found in a study of cytomegalovirus exposure and HLA in healthy donors (dated by TCRdb to about 2017). Looking at the study overall: In an earlier analysis of 550 to 750 of the donors, 276 Gb of sequence data and 90 million to 120 million unique TCR beta sequences from about 190 million T cells were reported. Because of strong linkage in the cohort, roughly five DR-DQ haplotypes were treated as single units for association and clustering. High-throughput TCR immunosequencing, statistical association of individual TCRs with disease status, and machine learning were combined to predict cytomegalovirus infection status. The study aimed to test whether signatures of past pathogen exposure could be identified by cataloging public T cell receptors. Across 300 to 400 genotyped donors of the cohort, an average of about 250,000 unique TCR beta nucleotide sequences per donor were sequenced, and roughly 20% of those sequences were non-productive. An early release covering around 630 HLA-typed donors comprised about 310 gigabases of sequencing data and approximately 80 million unique TCR sequences. A later genetic analysis used genome-wide SNP genotypes for about 60% of the roughly 700 donors, treating that subset as a discovery cohort. Along with the approximately 620-subject first cohort, a separate validation cohort of roughly 110 different subjects was used. All discovery cohort repertoires had been generated on a single sequencing platform. Class I and class II HLA loci were covered by the typing at four-digit resolution. Rather than using new phenotypic data, the later analysis identified candidate immune exposures from TCR beta sequences and from how often those sequences occurred across donors. The genetic ancestry cluster associated with self-reported Caucasian donors included 81% of the approximately 400 genotyped donors. The study profiled the T cell repertoires of hundreds of subjects by immunosequencing and related them to cytomegalovirus serostatus. A later analysis re-examined previously published TCR beta repertoires from over 500 donors and added high-resolution HLA genotyping to investigate patterns of TCR occurrence. Typing coverage varied by locus: about 620-630 donors for A, B, C, DRB1 and DQB1; around 560 for DQA1; about 590 for DPA1; approximately 470 for DPB1. Donor age, sex, ethnicity and CMV serostatus were compiled together with the repertoire data. An earlier analysis of around 540 of the donors applied high-throughput TCR beta sequencing to assess whether each TCR beta V gene segment acted as functional or pseudogenic. Summary of the overall study and its limitations: Because counts were too low, 15 or so rarely observed V segments, including chromosome 9 orphons, were excluded from the earlier analysis of 587 of the donors. Linkage disequilibrium might explain the correlated functional status among segregating V segments, but an unknown experimental factor could not be excluded. In both the original and validation cohorts, the classifier was reported to diagnose cytomegalovirus status with high specificity and sensitivity. Immune exposure information for the cohort was limited to CMV serostatus. Because HLA typing was missing for some donors at each locus, association tests included only the typed subset. In a later analysis, the rate of TCR association differed among HLA loci, with DRB1 alleles having the most associated TCRs and HLA-C alleles having the fewest. While some public TCRs were present in many individuals, most TCR sequences turned up only very rarely across donors. In the study, 164 TCR beta chains were listed as associated with cytomegalovirus. Some IMGT-functional V segments, including TRBV6-2 and TRBV6-3, could not be told apart with the 87-base-pair reads, so those segments were excluded. In a later analysis, HLA-associated TCR beta chains were found to be more clonally expanded and to have lower generation probabilities than equally common non-associated chains. The presence/absence analyses assumed that sequencing depth was roughly uniform across donors, and that assumption may not be true. According to the authors, the approach could potentially be generalized to other disease states and immunological phenotypes. At a false discovery rate of 0.05, a later analysis linked about 17,000 TCR beta sequences to specific HLA alleles. The cohort was sequenced for TCR beta chains only, and without alpha or paired-chain data the features that could be detected were limited. In vitro tests confirmed that three of the cytomegalovirus-associated TCR beta chains recognize cytomegalovirus antigens. A cluster of highly shared sequence variants was judged likely to represent a technical artifact of the sequencing pipeline. A later genetic analysis associated a missense DCLRE1C variant with V-gene and J-gene trimming of TCR beta chains, and an independent cohort replicated the association. A later analysis found that most CMV-associated TCR beta chains appeared HLA-restricted, with HLA associations seemingly driven largely by CMV exposure. According to a later genetic analysis, donors in an Asian-associated ancestry cluster had fewer N-insertions in productive TCRs than the approximately 670-donor mean. A later analysis reported that several top co-occurrence clusters appeared linked to parvovirus B19, influenza, CMV and Epstein-Barr virus. When HLA alleles, especially DR and DQ, strongly co-occurred, TCR associations were difficult to assign to individual alleles. A further reported finding was that TCR beta sequences accurately predicted the HLA-A and HLA-B alleles for most subjects in the first cohort. In an earlier analysis of over 550 of the donors, most TCR beta V segments were observed in productive rearrangements about 87% or about 30% of the time, broadly matching IMGT annotations.

In total, more than 500 healthy bone marrow donors made up the cohort. All cohort members were sampled while nominally healthy, although unrecorded immune exposures were likely present. The donor was CMV seronegative and was included in the group of hundreds of seronegative cohort members. A peripheral blood sample was provided by each donor, and peripheral blood mononuclear cells were used for TCR beta sequencing. Genomic DNA extraction from the blood cell samples was performed with the Qiagen DNeasy Blood Extraction Kit. The CDR3 runs 14 amino acids, cysteine and phenylalanine included. Of all the DNA, just the CDR3 is kept, 42 bases in frame from base 1. CDR1 and CDR2, per the germline V gene (reference sequence), are MNHEY and SMNVEV. Trimming at the junction amounts to 5 bases on V and 4 bases on J, and the germline ends lie 12 bases apart. This clone was seen only once. Its antigen is not yet known. Base qualities were left out, and no much larger clone turns up one base away.

Library prep was done by the immunoSEQ multiplex PCR assay. For the multiplex PCR, a mixture combining 60 forward primers for TCR Vbeta segments and 13 reverse primers for TCR Jbeta segments was used. The CDR3 region of rearranged TCR beta genes was amplified from genomic DNA with a multiplex PCR assay. The amplified TCR beta libraries were sequenced on the Illumina HiSeq System as 87-base-pair reads. As for the original processing: Across the roughly 640 repertoires, a later analysis counted about 81 million unique TCR beta chains, about 10 million of which were shared by at least two donors. To remove PCR and sequencing errors, raw reads were error-corrected and collapsed into unique sequences using a nearest-neighbor algorithm that merged closely related sequences. To assign V, D and J gene segments, CDR3 sequences were aligned to IMGT reference sequences. For a sequence to be retained, a match of at least six nucleotides was required to both a V gene segment and a J gene segment. A rearrangement counted as productive if the CDR3 had no stop codons and remained in frame with V and J, and every other rearrangement counted as non-productive. Following IMGT convention, CDR3 was defined as the stretch from the second conserved V-encoded cysteine to the conserved J-encoded phenylalanine. The earlier analysis of approximately 500 of the donors excluded sequences that lacked an unambiguous match to a single V gene segment. In an earlier analysis of some 590 of the donors, V segments were called functional above 56.7% productive rearrangements and were called segregating when the between-donor standard deviation exceeded 5%. A statistical classification framework was built for diagnosing cytomegalovirus status from the catalog of TCR beta chain sequences. In a later analysis, V and J genes were assigned by comparing TCR nucleotide sequences against IMGT/GENE-DB human TR gene sequences. In a later analysis, CDR3 sequences and most-parsimonious VDJ recombination scenarios were assigned using the TCRdist pipeline. In a later analysis, each TCR beta chain was defined by its CDR3 amino acid sequence together with its V-gene family, and reads without a unique V-gene family were excluded. A later analysis removed 592 highly shared, low-generation-probability nucleotide sequences to deal with suspected cross-contamination and a sequencing artifact. A later analysis calculated a clonal expansion index for each public chain from normalized within-repertoire ranks of inferred template counts. In a later analysis, generation probabilities were computed using a VDJ recombination model fitted to out-of-frame rearrangements, and the results were checked against IGoR. In a later analysis, TCR-TCR, TCR-HLA and TCR-CMV co-occurrence was scored with hypergeometric tests, and a repertoire-size bias correction was applied to TCR pairs. To estimate false discovery rates, a later analysis permuted the HLA or CMV assignments 20 times. In a later analysis, co-occurring TCRs were grouped using DBSCAN, with TCRdist sequence similarity added in when clustering inside HLA-allele-positive subsets. Repertoires with fewer than 30,000 or more than 120,000 public chains were left out of co-occurrence clustering, as were five repertoires with anomalous nucleotide sharing. The table comes from immuneACCESS by way of TCRdb, which keeps in-frame sequences with V and J called. Part of the clones is missing from these tables; in studies checked, under half for an unresolved V gene and the rest for unknown reasons. V, J and clone size are those of that table, while D and trimming were read from the DNA. This sample comprises over 50,000 clones, 70% to 85% of them detected only once. Around 1.7% of the sample belongs to the ten largest clones.

The V gene is TRBV27 and the J gene is TRBJ1-5; TRBD1 is a weak D gene call, 6 bases matching. The clonotype was recovered from a man aged 35 to 55 in good health and CMV-seronegative. The sequenced sample was PBMCs. Here is the DNA: TGTGCCAGCAGTGCATCGGGACAAAATCAGCCCCAGCATTTT. Its translation is CASSASGQNQPQHF.